These T cell receptor beta chains were read from a single sample in a study of CD8 T cells in Susac syndrome. TCRdb independently ran MiXCR on the immunoSEQ multiplex PCR reads; one entry per CDR3 protein. This table holds about 200,000 distinct CDR3 sequences, 95% found once. Material for sequencing was CD4+ T cells from PBMCs. The receptors come from a human donor in good health. CDR3s include the opening cysteine and the closing phenylalanine or tryptophan. D genes are given only for firm matches. The size entry is marked missing in some rows and otherwise reads once, few, many or a size class.

11 | NA | TRBJ1-2 | NA | TRBV25-1 | TGTGCCAGCAGTGAATATAGGGGCTACACCTTC | CASSEYRGYTF
13 | NA | TRBJ1-6 | NA | TRBV29-1 | TGCAGCGTTGAAGAAGCGGCAGGGACACCCCTCCACTTT | CSVEEAAGTPLHF
18 | TRBD1 | TRBJ1-5 | NA | TRBV4-1 | TGCGCCAGCAGCGAAGACCCGGGACAGGGGGCTAGCAATCAGCCCCAGCATTTT | CASSEDPGQGASNQPQHF
12 | NA | TRBJ2-7 | NA | TRBV5-1 | TGCGCCAGCTCAGGGAGTTCCAACGAGCAGTACTTC | CASSGSSNEQYF
14 | NA | TRBJ1-4 | NA | TRBV3-1 | TGTGCCAGCAGCCCAAGGGACGGTAATGAAAAACTGTTTTTT | CASSPRDGNEKLFF
15 | TRBD2 | TRBJ2-5 | NA | TRBV2 | TGTGCCAGCACCCTGGGAAGAGTGGCGGGAGTGACCCAGTACTTC | CASTLGRVAGVTQYF
12 | NA | TRBJ1-1 | NA | TRBV28 | TGTGCCAGCAGCAAGGGATACACTGAAGCTTTCTTT | CASSKGYTEAFF
14 | TRBD1 | TRBJ1-2 | NA | TRBV27 | TGTGCCAGCAGACGAGGACAGGACGGATATGGCTACACCTTC | CASRRGQDGYGYTF
14 | NA | TRBJ2-1 | NA | TRBV7-6 | TGTGCCAGCAGCCCGGACGACAGGCCCAATGAGCAGTTCTTC | CASSPDDRPNEQFF
17 | NA | TRBJ1-1 | NA | TRBV28 | TGTGCCAGCAGTTTATCCCCCGGGACGGCTAACAAGGCTGAAGCTTTCTTT | CASSLSPGTANKAEAFF
13 | NA | TRBJ1-2 | once | TRBV6-5 | TGTGCCAGCAAGCCACTAGATTTATGGGACTACACCTTC | CASKPLDLWDYTF
14 | NA | TRBJ1-1 | NA | TRBV20-1 | TGCAGTGCTAGAGATCCGGCGGAGAACACTGAAGCTTTCTTT | CSARDPAENTEAFF
14 | NA | TRBJ1-1 | NA | TRBV9 | TGTGCCAGCAGCGTAGACCCCTCCCGCACTGAAGCTTTCTTT | CASSVDPSRTEAFF
15 | NA | TRBJ1-5 | NA | TRBV20-1 | TGCAGTGCTAGCCCACCCATGACGAGCAATCAGCCCCAGCATTTT | CSASPPMTSNQPQHF
13 | TRBD1 | TRBJ2-7 | NA | TRBV10-3 | TGTGCCATCAGGCCGGGACAGGGAGGCGAGCAGTACTTC | CAIRPGQGGEQYF
11 | TRBD1 | TRBJ1-2 | once | TRBV29-1 | TGCAGCGGAAGGACAGGGAATGGCTACACCTTC | CSGRTGNGYTF
16 | TRBD1 | TRBJ2-3 | NA | TRBV23-1 | TGCGCCAGCAGTCAATCAAGGGACAGACGTACAGATACGCAGTATTTT | CASSQSRDRRTDTQYF
17 | NA | TRBJ1-1 | NA | TRBV9 | TGTGCCAGCAGCGTAGGAGGAAGCGGGCGGAGGAACACTGAAGCTTTCTTT | CASSVGGSGRRNTEAFF
14 | NA | TRBJ1-4 | NA | TRBV9 | TGTGCCAGCAGCAGCGGGACAACTAATGAAAAACTGTTTTTT | CASSSGTTNEKLFF
13 | NA | TRBJ2-7 | NA | TRBV20-1 | TGCAGTGCTAGAGCAAGCCGGGCAGGAGAGCAGTACTTC | CSARASRAGEQYF
14 | NA | TRBJ2-3 | NA | TRBV25-1 | TGTGCCAGCAGTGAGGCAGGGAAGTCAGATACGCAGTATTTT | CASSEAGKSDTQYF
14 | NA | TRBJ1-1 | once | TRBV3-1 | TGTGCCAGCAGCCCTTTGAACCTGAACACTGAAGCTTTCTTT | CASSPLNLNTEAFF
13 | NA | TRBJ1-4 | NA | TRBV20-1 | TGCAGTGCCGTGACAGATGATTATGAAAAACTGTTTTTT | CSAVTDDYEKLFF
11 | NA | TRBJ2-2 | NA | TRBV29-1 | TGCAGCGTCCGGACTCCCGGGGAGCTGTTTTTT | CSVRTPGELFF
17 | TRBD1 | TRBJ1-6 | NA | TRBV12-5 | TGTGCTAGTGCCGGAGGGACAGGGACTTTGTTCAATTCACCCCTCCACTTT | CASAGGTGTLFNSPLHF
16 | TRBD1 | TRBJ2-3 | NA | TRBV5-6 | TGTGCCAGCAGCTCCGAACAGGGGGCTAGCACAGATACGCAGTATTTT | CASSSEQGASTDTQYF
15 | NA | TRBJ1-5 | NA | TRBV4-2 | TGTGCCAGCAGCGGCGGACCTCATAGCAATCAGCCCCAGCATTTT | CASSGGPHSNQPQHF
15 | NA | TRBJ1-1 | NA | TRBV29-1 | TGCAGCGTCTCCCCTGAACAGGTTCAAGACACTGAAGCTTTCTTT | CSVSPEQVQDTEAFF
13 | NA | TRBJ2-1 | NA | TRBV30 | TGTGCCTGGAGTAGCTCCCTGAATAATGAGCAGTTCTTC | CAWSSSLNNEQFF
16 | NA | TRBJ1-1 | NA | TRBV3-1 | TGTGCCAGCAGCCAGGAGAAGGGCAGGGGATCCGCTGAAGCTTTCTTT | CASSQEKGRGSAEAFF
15 | TRBD1 | TRBJ2-2 | NA | TRBV3-1 | TGTGCCAGCACGTTGACAGGGTCGAACACCGGGGAGCTGTTTTTT | CASTLTGSNTGELFF
11 | TRBD1 | TRBJ1-1 | NA | TRBV30 | TGTGCCTGGAGTACAGGGGTTCTAGCTTTCTTT | CAWSTGVLAFF
12 | NA | TRBJ2-5 | NA | TRBV20-1 | TGCAGTGCCGTACCGAACCAAGAGACCCAGTACTTC | CSAVPNQETQYF
16 | NA | TRBJ2-6 | NA | TRBV28 | TGTGCCAGCAGTCCAGGGTGGTTGGCTGGGGCCAACGTCCTGACTTTC | CASSPGWLAGANVLTF
12 | NA | TRBJ1-2 | NA | TRBV15 | TGTGCCACCAGCAGGACAACGGGAGGCTACACCTTC | CATSRTTGGYTF
15 | NA | TRBJ2-7 | NA | TRBV14 | TGTGCCAGCAGCTTTAGACTTTCAGTGGGCCACGAGCAGTACTTC | CASSFRLSVGHEQYF
12 | NA | TRBJ2-3 | NA | TRBV6-6 | TGTGCCAGCAGTTGGGGGGAAGATACGCAGTATTTT | CASSWGEDTQYF
13 | TRBD1 | TRBJ1-2 | NA | TRBV10-1 | TGCGCCAGCAGTGTAGGCAGGACAGGCGGCTACACCTTC | CASSVGRTGGYTF
12 | NA | TRBJ1-1 | NA | TRBV3-1 | TGTGCCAGCAGCCAAGCTGGGGATGAAGCTTTCTTT | CASSQAGDEAFF
12 | NA | TRBJ2-3 | NA | TRBV20-1 | TGCAGTGCTAGTCCCCCCCCCGATACGCAGTATTTT | CSASPPPDTQYF
15 | NA | TRBJ1-5 | NA | TRBV19 | TGTGCCAGTAGTATTGTATTGGGCCCCGAGGGGCCCCAGCATTTT | CASSIVLGPEGPQHF
13 | NA | TRBJ1-2 | NA | TRBV29-1 | TGCAGCGTCGCGGCGACGACGTTTTCTGGCTACACCTTC | CSVAATTFSGYTF
17 | TRBD2 | TRBJ2-5 | NA | TRBV20-1 | TGCAGTGCTAGAGCGATGCTAGCGGGGGCACGGAGGGAGACCCAGTACTTC | CSARAMLAGARRETQYF
13 | TRBD1 | TRBJ1-2 | NA | TRBV29-1 | TGCACCGTTTCGGGGGACAGGGCCTATGGCTACACCTTC | CTVSGDRAYGYTF
15 | NA | TRBJ2-1 | NA | TRBV29-1 | TGCAGCGTTGTAGGGGACGGCCCCTCCTACAATGAGCAGTTCTTC | CSVVGDGPSYNEQFF
12 | NA | TRBJ1-1 | NA | TRBV6-2/TRBV6-3 | TGTGCCAGCGTCACAGGGAACACTGAAGCTTTCTTT | CASVTGNTEAFF
18 | NA | TRBJ2-4 | NA | TRBV5-1 | TGCGCCAGCAGCCGCGAGGTCCGGGGGCCGGTAGCCAAAAACATTCAGTACTTC | CASSREVRGPVAKNIQYF
18 | NA | TRBJ1-6 | NA | TRBV9 | TGTGCCAGCAGCGTTCAGGGGTCAGACTCCGTTACACATTCACCCCTCCACTTT | CASSVQGSDSVTHSPLHF
16 | TRBD2 | TRBJ2-5 | NA | TRBV20-1 | TGCAGTGCTCCCGCCGGGGAGCGGGGGGAACAAGAGACCCAGTACTTC | CSAPAGERGEQETQYF
14 | TRBD2 | TRBJ2-3 | NA | TRBV7-2 | TGTGCCAGCAGCTTAGGGGCGGGAGCAGATACGCAGTATTTT | CASSLGAGADTQYF
12 | NA | TRBJ2-2 | NA | TRBV30 | TGTGCCTGCCAACTCACGACCGGGGAGCTGTTTTTT | CACQLTTGELFF
15 | NA | TRBJ2-3 | NA | TRBV4-3 | TGCGCCAGCAGCCAAGCCCCCACCCCTCGGGATACGCAGTATTTT | CASSQAPTPRDTQYF
13 | NA | TRBJ2-5 | NA | TRBV25-1 | TGTGCCAGCAGCTTAGCGATCCAAGAGACCCAGTACTTC | CASSLAIQETQYF
14 | NA | TRBJ1-6 | NA | TRBV9 | TGTGCCAGCAGCGTCAGGGTCTATAATTCACCCCTCCACTTT | CASSVRVYNSPLHF
15 | TRBD1 | TRBJ1-5 | once | TRBV28 | TGTGCCAGCAGTATTCGACAGGGGGGTGGGCAGCCCCAGCATTTT | CASSIRQGGGQPQHF
14 | NA | TRBJ2-3 | NA | TRBV29-1 | TGCAGCGTTGGCCTCCGGACAGAGACAGATACGCAGTATTTT | CSVGLRTETDTQYF
12 | NA | TRBJ2-3 | NA | TRBV6-5 | TGTGCCAGCACAAGTACGACGGATACGCAGTATTTT | CASTSTTDTQYF
12 | NA | TRBJ2-3 | NA | TRBV9 | TGTGCCAGCAGCGGGGCCCTAGATACGCAGTATTTT | CASSGALDTQYF